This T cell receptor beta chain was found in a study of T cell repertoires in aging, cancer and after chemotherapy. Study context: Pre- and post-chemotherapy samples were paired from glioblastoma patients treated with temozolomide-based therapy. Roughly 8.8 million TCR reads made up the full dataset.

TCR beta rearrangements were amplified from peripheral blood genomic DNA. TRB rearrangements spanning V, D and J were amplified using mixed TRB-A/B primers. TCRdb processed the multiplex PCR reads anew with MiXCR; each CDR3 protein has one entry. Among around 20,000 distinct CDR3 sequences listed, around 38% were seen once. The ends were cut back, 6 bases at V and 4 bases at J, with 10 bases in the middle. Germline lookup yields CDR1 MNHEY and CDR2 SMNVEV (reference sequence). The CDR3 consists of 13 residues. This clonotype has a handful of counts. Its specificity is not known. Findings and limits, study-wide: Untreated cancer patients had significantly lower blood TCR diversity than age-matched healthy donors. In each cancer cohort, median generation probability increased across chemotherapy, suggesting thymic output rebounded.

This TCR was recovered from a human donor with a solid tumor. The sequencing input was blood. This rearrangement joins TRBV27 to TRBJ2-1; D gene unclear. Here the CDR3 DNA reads TGTGCCAGCAGAAATTCGGAATACAATGAGCAGTTCTTC. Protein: CASRNSEYNEQFF.